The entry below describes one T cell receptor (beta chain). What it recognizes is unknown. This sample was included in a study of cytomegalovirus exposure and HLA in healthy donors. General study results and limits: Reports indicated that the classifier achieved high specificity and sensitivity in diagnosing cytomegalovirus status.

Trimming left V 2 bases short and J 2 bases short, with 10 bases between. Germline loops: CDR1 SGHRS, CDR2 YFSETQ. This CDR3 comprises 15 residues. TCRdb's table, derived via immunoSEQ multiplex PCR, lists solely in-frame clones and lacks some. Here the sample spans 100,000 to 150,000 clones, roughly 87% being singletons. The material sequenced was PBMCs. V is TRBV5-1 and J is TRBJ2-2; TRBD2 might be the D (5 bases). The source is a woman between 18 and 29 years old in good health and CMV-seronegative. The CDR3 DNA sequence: TGCGCCAGCAGCTTTCGGGGTCGAAACACCGGGGAGCTGTTTTTT. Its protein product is CASSFRGRNTGELFF.